This record covers a single T cell receptor beta chain. This record comes from a study of CD8 T cells in Susac syndrome. Losses at the gene ends were 5 bases for V and 0 bases for J; bases not matched to a gene: 7. Germline assignment: CDR1 MDHEN and CDR2 SYDVKM. The CDR3 contains 16 residues. The RNA, about 0.45 to 1 ug, was put through reverse transcription using random hexamers. TCRdb processed the immunoSEQ multiplex PCR reads anew with MiXCR; each CDR3 protein has one entry. The sample has about 180,000 distinct CDR3 sequences, approximately 95% seen once. Isolation of CD8+ and CD4+ T cells was performed negatively, whereas enrichment of TEMRA cells was done by FACS.

This receptor was identified in a human donor with multiple sclerosis. Sequenced: CD4+ T cells from PBMCs. This chain links TRBV28 with TRBJ2-1, with 7 bases aligning to TRBD2. The CDR3 region has the DNA TGTGCCAGCAGTCCCGGGGGGTACGACTCCTACAATGAGCAGTTCTTC. Its translation is CASSPGGYDSYNEQFF. The full variable domain, in which reference TRBV28 and TRBJ2-1 provide the parts outside the CDR3, is DVKVTQSSRYLVKRTGEKVFLECVQDMDHENMFWYRQDPGLGLRLIYFSYDVKMKEKGDIPEGYSVSREKKERFSLILESASTNQTSMYLCASSPGGYDSYNEQFFGPGTRLTVL.